This T cell receptor (beta chain) appears in the sequencing data of a study of T-cell reconstitution after alpha-beta-depleted transplantation in children. This clonotype was observed many times. It was with unique molecular identifiers that the TCRbeta library was prepared. TCRdb used MiXCR to reprocess the PCR reads, holding one entry per CDR3 protein. The profile shows 250,000 to 300,000 distinct CDR3 sequences, about a tenth of them singletons. The input for sequencing was PBMCs from the stem cell graft donor, taken from the stem cell graft. This sequence was found in a human donor who donated a stem cell graft to a child with SCID.

The CDR3 coding sequence is TGTGCCAGTAGTAGAGTAGAGGCAAGTGGCAATCAGCCCCAGCATTTT. As protein: CASSRVEASGNQPQHF. V gene TRBV19 combines with J gene TRBJ1-5; the D is unclear. The CDR3 covers 16 residues. CDR1 is LNHDA, CDR2 SQIVND, per germline (reference sequence). With 4 bases removed from V and 2 bases from J, the gap between germline ends came to 15 bases.